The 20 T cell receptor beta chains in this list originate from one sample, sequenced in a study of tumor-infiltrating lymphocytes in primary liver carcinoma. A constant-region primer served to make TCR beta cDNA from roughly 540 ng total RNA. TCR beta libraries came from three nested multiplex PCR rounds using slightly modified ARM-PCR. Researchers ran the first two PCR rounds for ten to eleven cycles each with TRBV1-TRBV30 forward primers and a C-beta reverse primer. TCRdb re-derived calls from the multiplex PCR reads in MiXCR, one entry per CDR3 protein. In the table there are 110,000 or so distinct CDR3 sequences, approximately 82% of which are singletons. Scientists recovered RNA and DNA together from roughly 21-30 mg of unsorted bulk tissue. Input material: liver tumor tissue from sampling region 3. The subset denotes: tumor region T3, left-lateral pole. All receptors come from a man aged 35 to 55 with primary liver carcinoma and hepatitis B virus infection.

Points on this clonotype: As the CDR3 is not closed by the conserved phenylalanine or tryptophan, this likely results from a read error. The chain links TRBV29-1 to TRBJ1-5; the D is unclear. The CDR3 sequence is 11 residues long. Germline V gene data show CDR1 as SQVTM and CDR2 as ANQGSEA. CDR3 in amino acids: CSVGSNQPQHL. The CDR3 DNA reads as TGCAGTGTTGGAAGCAATCAGCCCCAGCATCTT.

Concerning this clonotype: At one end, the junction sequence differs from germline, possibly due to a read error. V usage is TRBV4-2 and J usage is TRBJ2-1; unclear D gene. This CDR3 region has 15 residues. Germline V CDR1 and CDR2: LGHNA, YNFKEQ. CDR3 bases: TGTGCCAGCAGCGAGGAATTGCAGACAAACAATGGGCAGTTCTTC. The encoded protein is CASSEELQTNNGQFF.

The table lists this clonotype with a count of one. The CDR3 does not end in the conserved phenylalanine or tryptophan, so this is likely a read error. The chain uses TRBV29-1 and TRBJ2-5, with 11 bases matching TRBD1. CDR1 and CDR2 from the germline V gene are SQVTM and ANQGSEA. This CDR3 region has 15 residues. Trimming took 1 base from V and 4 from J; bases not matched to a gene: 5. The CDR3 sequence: CSVEADRGRVETQYY. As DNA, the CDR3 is TGCAGCGTTGAAGCGGACAGGGGGCGGGTAGAGACCCAGTACTAC.

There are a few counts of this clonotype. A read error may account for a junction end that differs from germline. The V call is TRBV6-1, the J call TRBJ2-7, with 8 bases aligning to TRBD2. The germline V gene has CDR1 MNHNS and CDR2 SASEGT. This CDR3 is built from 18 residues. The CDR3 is CPSSGPGTSHSFSYEQYF. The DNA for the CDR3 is TGTCCCAGCAGTGGACCCGGGACTAGTCATTCCTTCTCCTACGAGCAGTACTTC.

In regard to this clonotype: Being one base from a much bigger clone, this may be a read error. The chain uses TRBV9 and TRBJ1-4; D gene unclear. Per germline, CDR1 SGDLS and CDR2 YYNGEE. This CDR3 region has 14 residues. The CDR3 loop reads CTSSAQMGSEKLFF. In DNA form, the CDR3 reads TGTACCAGCAGCGCCCAAATGGGTAGCGAAAAACTGTTTTTT.

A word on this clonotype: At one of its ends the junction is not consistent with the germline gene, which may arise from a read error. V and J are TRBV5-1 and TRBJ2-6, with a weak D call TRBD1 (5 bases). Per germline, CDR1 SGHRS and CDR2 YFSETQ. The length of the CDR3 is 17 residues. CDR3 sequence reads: CASGLEVGFSGAIVLTF. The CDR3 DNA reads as TGCGCCAGCGGCTTGGAAGTTGGGTTTAGTGGGGCCATCGTCCTGACATTC.

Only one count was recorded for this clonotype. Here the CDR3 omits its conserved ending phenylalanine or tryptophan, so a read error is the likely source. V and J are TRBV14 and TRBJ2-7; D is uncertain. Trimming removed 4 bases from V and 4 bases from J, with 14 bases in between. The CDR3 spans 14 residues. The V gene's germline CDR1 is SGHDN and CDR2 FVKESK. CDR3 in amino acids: CASSLGIGAYEQYC. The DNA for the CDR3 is TGTGCCAGCAGCCTAGGGATCGGCGCTTACGAGCAGTACTGC.

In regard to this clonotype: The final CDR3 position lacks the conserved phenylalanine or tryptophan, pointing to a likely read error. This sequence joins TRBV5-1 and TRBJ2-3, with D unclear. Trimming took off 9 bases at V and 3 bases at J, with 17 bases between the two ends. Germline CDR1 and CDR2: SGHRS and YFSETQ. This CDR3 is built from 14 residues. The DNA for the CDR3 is TGCGCCATCAAGGAGCAGAGAGGTACAGATACGCAGTATATT. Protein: CAIKEQRGTDTQYI.

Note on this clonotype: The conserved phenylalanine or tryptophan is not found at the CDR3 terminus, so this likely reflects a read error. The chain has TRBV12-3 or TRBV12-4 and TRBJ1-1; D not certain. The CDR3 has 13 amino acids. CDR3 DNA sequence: TGTGTCAGCAGTCAATGGATCGGCACTGAAGCTTTCATT. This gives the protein CVSSQWIGTEAFI.

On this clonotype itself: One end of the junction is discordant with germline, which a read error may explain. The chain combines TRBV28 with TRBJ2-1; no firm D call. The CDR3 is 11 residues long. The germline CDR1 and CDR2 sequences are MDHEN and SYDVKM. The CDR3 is CTSSPVKEQFF. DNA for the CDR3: TGTACCAGCAGTCCTGTCAAGGAGCAGTTCTTC.

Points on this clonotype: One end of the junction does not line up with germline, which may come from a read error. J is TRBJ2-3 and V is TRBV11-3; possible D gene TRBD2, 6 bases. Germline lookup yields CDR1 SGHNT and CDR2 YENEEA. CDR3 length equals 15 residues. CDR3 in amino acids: CANSLGGLQGGTQCF. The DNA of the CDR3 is TGTGCCAACAGCCTGGGGGGACTCCAGGGCGGAACGCAGTGTTTT.

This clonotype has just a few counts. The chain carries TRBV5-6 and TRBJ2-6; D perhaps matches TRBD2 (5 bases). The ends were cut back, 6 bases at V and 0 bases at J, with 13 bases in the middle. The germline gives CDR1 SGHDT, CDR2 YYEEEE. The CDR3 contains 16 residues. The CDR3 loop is CASNTNAGSGANVLTF. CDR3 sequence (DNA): TGTGCCAGCAACACAAACGCGGGCTCTGGGGCCAACGTCCTGACTTTC.

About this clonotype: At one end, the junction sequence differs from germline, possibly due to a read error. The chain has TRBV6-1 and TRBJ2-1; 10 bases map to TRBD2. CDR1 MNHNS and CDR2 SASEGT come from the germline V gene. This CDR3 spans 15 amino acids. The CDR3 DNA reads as TGTGCCAGCAATGAAGGACTAGCGGCCTACATTGAGCAGTTCTTC. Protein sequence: CASNEGLAAYIEQFF.

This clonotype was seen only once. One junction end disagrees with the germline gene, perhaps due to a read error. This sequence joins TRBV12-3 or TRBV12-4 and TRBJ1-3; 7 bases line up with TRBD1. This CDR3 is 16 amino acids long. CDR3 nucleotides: TGTGACAGCCAGCTTGGGACAGAAGGAACTGGAAACACCATATATTTT. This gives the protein CDSQLGTEGTGNTIYF.

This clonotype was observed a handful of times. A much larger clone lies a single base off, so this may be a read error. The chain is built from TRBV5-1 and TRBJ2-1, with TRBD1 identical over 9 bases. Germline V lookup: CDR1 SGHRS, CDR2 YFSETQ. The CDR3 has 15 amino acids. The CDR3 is CASRLGQGAYNEQFF. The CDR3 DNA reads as TGCGCCAGCAGATTGGGACAGGGTGCCTACAATGAGCAGTTCTTC.

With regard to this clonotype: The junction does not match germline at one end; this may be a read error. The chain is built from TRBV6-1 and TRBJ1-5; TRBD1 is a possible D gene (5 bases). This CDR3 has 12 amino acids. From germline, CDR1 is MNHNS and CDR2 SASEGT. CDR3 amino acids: CAGTIDNRPQHF. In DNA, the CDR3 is TGTGCCGGGACCATTGACAATCGGCCCCAGCATTTT.

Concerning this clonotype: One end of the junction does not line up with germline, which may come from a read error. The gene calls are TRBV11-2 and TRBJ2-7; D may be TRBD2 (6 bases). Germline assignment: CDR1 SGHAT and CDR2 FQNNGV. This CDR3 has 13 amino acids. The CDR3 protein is CASSLGERVQQYF. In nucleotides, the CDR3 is TGTGCCAGCAGCTTAGGTGAGCGGGTCCAACAGTATTTC.

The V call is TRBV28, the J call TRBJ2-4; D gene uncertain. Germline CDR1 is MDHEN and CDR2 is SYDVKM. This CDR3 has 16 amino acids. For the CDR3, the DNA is TGTGTCGGCAGTACATACCGGGCCAAGGCCAAAAACATTCAGTACTTC. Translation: CVGSTYRAKAKNIQYF.

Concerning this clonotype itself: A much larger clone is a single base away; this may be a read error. The CDR3 nucleotides read TGTGCCAGCAGTGCCGGGACAGGGGACACCTGGGAGCTGTTTTTT. It encodes CASSAGTGDTWELFF. This chain connects TRBV6-4 to TRBJ2-2; 10 bases match TRBD1. This CDR3 is built from 15 residues. The germline gives CDR1 MRHNA, CDR2 SNTAGT.

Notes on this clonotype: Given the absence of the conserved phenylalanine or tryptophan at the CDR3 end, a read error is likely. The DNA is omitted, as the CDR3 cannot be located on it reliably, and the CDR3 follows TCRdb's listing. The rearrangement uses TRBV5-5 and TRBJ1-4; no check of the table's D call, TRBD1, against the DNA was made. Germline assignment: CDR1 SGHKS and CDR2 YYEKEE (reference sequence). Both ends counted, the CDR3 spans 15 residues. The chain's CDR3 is CASSTGRTGDEKLFL.